These T cell receptor beta chains were read from a single sample in a study of shared clonotypes between healthy human individuals. Measured with immunoSEQ multiplex PCR; TCRdb has only the in-frame clones, and not every one. Of 550,000 to 850,000 clones detected, roughly 70% appear once; the ten largest clones hold 1.5% to 2%. Sequencing input: memory CD4+ T cells sorted from blood. These TCRs come from a woman between 25 and 40 years old in good health. The CDR3 runs from the conserved cysteine through the conserved F or W.

V	J	CDR3
TRBV30	TRBJ1-1	CAWSFLGSALGHTEAFF
TRBV2	TRBJ2-2	CASSEREAGELFF
TRBV11-2	TRBJ1-1	CASSSGQVYTEAFF
TRBV11-2	TRBJ2-1	CASSSFNEQFF
TRBV5-4	TRBJ2-1	CASRPNTYNEQFF
TRBV6-5	TRBJ2-3	CASSYKYTDTQYF
TRBV10-2	TRBJ1-3	CASSGESGSGNTIYF
TRBV11-2	TRBJ1-5	CASSLEALSNQPQHF
TRBV27	TRBJ2-2	CASSFSQGAGTGELFF
TRBV18	TRBJ2-7	CASSPDYSPYEQYF
TRBV5-4	TRBJ2-7	CASSFGRDSHYEQYF
TRBV6-5	TRBJ1-6	CASSPGTDPSPLHF
TRBV18	TRBJ2-1	CASSPQVVQGNEQFF
TRBV7-9	TRBJ1-5	CASSTGNQPQHF
TRBV6-4	TRBJ1-1	CASSRQWGAGDMNTEAFF